The T cell receptor (beta chain) described here comes from a study of blood T cell repertoires in COVID-19 (TCRdb year 2020). Study-level background: Samples from collaborators originated in the United States, Italy and Spain and spanned both the acute and convalescent phases of COVID-19. Samples came from the ongoing ImmuneRACE study (first 160 participants) plus 1,254 subjects from 6 global collaborators. The dataset comprised deeply sampled blood TCRbeta repertoires from subjects exposed to, actively infected with, or recovered from COVID-19. The material from the prospective study consisted of cDNA or gDNA derived from T cells, B-cell-depleted T cells, or PBMCs. A freely available public database, intended as a resource for researchers studying the immune response to SARS-CoV-2, is where the repertoires were released. A de-identified subject ID, COVID-19 status, age in years and sex were almost always included in the sample metadata. Where available, HLA class I and class II types were obtained from metadata supplied by the sample provider rather than from assay-based typing. Here is what the overall study found, with its caveats: Clinical and demographic metadata were provided uncurated, with the amount varying by source and participant.

The immunoSEQ Assay, a bias-controlled multiplex PCR, was used to amplify TCRbeta CDR3 regions from genomic DNA. On the authors' methods: The number of nucleated cells in each sample was estimated by amplification of reference gene primers within the assay. Sequence reads were collapsed and filtered to measure the absolute abundance of every unique TCRbeta CDR3 rearrangement. For each sample, productive Simpson clonality was calculated as the square root of Simpson's diversity index over productive rearrangements. TCRdb mirrors the immuneACCESS table, restricted to in-frame sequences. Some clones are absent from its copies; in checked studies, under half trace to an unresolved V gene, and the reason for the others is unknown. V and J calls and clone size follow that table, whereas D and trimming were derived from the DNA. The table for this sample lists fewer than 200,000 clones; over 65% of them were counted only once. The top ten clones comprise 2.5% to 3% of the sample.

Comment on this clone: The antigen it recognizes is unknown. No much larger clonotype is one base removed from it; base qualities were not supplied.

Each collaborating institution followed its own protocols to collect whole blood in K2EDTA tubes. For TCRbeta analysis, collaborators shipped samples in one of three forms: frozen whole blood, isolated PBMCs, or DNA extracted from either of those sample types. CDR3 length: 15 amino acids, cysteine to phenylalanine. The read is trimmed to its CDR3 DNA, 45 bases read in frame from base 1. Unmatched junction bases come to 4, with V trimmed by 4 bases and J by 6 bases. CDR1 is given as KGHSH and CDR2 as LQKENI, both from the germline V gene. The clonotype was recovered from an elderly woman with acute or convalescent COVID-19. The sequencing input was peripheral blood. This sequence uses TRBV18 and TRBJ2-5, with 14 middle bases fitting TRBD2. This receptor has the CDR3 CASSRLAGGRQTQYF. The nucleotides are TGTGCCAGCTCACGACTAGCGGGGGGGAGACAGACCCAGTACTTC.